Each of the 29 T cell receptor beta chains below was sequenced from the same sample in a study of shared T cell receptors in the human thymus listed by TCRdb under 2021. Library preparation was by the immunoSEQ multiplex PCR assay. The table comes from immuneACCESS by way of TCRdb, which keeps in-frame sequences with V and J called. Part of the clones is missing from these tables; in studies checked, under half for an unresolved V gene and the rest for unknown reasons. The sample table records over 650,000 clones; approximately 89% of these occur just once. The ten largest account for about 0.0094% of the sample. This same sample was also taken into another study, of human thymus T cells.

The sample comprised thymocytes. These receptors were obtained from a boy less than two years old with a congenital heart defect. Donor details come from another sample of the same person, matched by shared clones.

The chain joins TRBV29-1 to TRBJ1-1, with D hard to call. V was shortened by 4 bases and J by 0 bases, with 9 bases between the two germline ends. The V gene's germline CDR1 is SQVTM and CDR2 ANQGSEA. The CDR3 contains 13 residues. DNA of the CDR3: TGCAGCGTTGTTGCAGTTATGAACACTGAAGCTTTCTTT. It codes for CSVVAVMNTEAFF.

J is TRBJ2-1 and V is TRBV15; the match to TRBD2 covers 12 bases. V was pared by 2 bases and J by 6 bases, with 11 bases of the junction left unmatched. The length of the CDR3 is 18 residues. Germline V gene lookup returns CDR1 LNHNV and CDR2 YYDKDF (reference sequence). CDR3 DNA: TGTGCCACCAGCAGAAATCCACTGACTAGCGGGAGACCCAATGAGCAGTTCTTC. Amino acid sequence: CATSRNPLTSGRPNEQFF.

CDR3 DNA sequence: TGCGCCAGCAGCCAAGAGGGACAGGGGTTTAGGACTGAAGCTTTCTTT. Translation gives CASSQEGQGFRTEAFF. The rearrangement joins TRBV4-3 to TRBJ1-1, with 10 bases aligning to TRBD1. The CDR3 runs to 16 residues. V gave up 0 bases and J gave up 5 bases; unmatched junction bases: 6. CDR1 and CDR2 from the germline V gene are LGHNA and YSLEER.

This clone was seen once. V usage is TRBV5-4 and J usage is TRBJ2-3, with a weak D call TRBD1 (7 bases). This CDR3 has 19 amino acids. Germline loops: CDR1 SGHNT, CDR2 YYREEE (reference sequence). V lost 2 bases, J lost 2 bases, and 24 bases lay in between. The CDR3 here is CASSLQGRHLVGFTDTQYF. The CDR3 nucleotides read TGTGCCAGCAGCTTACAGGGGAGGCACCTGGTGGGGTTCACAGATACGCAGTATTTT.

The chain uses TRBV7-9 and TRBJ2-7; D might be TRBD1 (5 bases). CDR3 size: 15 residues. Germline CDR1 and CDR2: SEHNR and FQNEAQ (reference sequence). V dropped 3 bases and J dropped 1 base, with 13 bases sitting between them. CDR3 loop: CASSLAPGWSYEQYF. CDR3 DNA sequence: TGTGCCAGCAGCTTGGCCCCAGGGTGGTCCTACGAGCAGTACTTC.

The genes are TRBV29-1 and TRBJ2-1; a possible D gene is TRBD2 (6 bases). Per the germline V gene, CDR1 is SQVTM and CDR2 is ANQGSEA. This CDR3 is built from 13 residues. V was shortened by 3 bases and J by 0 bases, with 6 bases between the two germline ends. CDR3 sequence: CSVEDYSYNEQFF. The DNA for the CDR3 is TGCAGCGTTGAGGACTACTCCTACAATGAGCAGTTCTTC.

V gene TRBV4-3 combines with J gene TRBJ2-7; D is unresolved. CDR1 is LGHNA, CDR2 YSLEER, per germline. CDR3 length: 14 amino acids. Trimming took 0 bases from V and 5 from J, leaving 11 bases between them. For the CDR3, the DNA is TGCGCCAGCAGCCAAGATACGCTAGTCCACGAGCAGTACTTC. It specifies CASSQDTLVHEQYF.

J is TRBJ2-6 and V is TRBV5-1; D not resolved. Trimming removed 0 bases from V and 0 bases from J, with 19 bases in between. Germline CDR1 is SGHRS and CDR2 is YFSETQ. There are 20 residues in the CDR3. The CDR3 sequence: CASSLEQPHPSLSGANVLTF. The CDR3 DNA reads TGCGCCAGCAGCTTGGAACAGCCTCACCCCTCGCTCTCTGGGGCCAACGTCCTGACTTTC. Using reference TRBV5-1 and TRBJ2-6 for the parts outside the CDR3, the full variable domain is KAGVTQTPRYLIKTRGQQVTLSCSPISGHRSVSWYQQTPGQGLQFLFEYFSETQRNKGNFPGRFSGRQFSNSRSEMNVSTLELGDSALYLCASSLEQPHPSLSGANVLTFGAGSRLTVL.

The chain carries TRBV15 and TRBJ2-1, with 12 bases fitting TRBD2. The V and J ends lost 0 bases and 8 bases, in that order; junction bases with no gene match: 17. This CDR3 is built from 20 residues. In germline, CDR1 is LNHNV, CDR2 YYDKDF (reference sequence). CDR3 sequence reads: CATSRDSLAGGLRVVDEQFF. The CDR3 DNA is TGTGCCACCAGCAGAGATAGCCTAGCGGGGGGGCTCAGGGTAGTCGATGAGCAGTTCTTC.

This clone showed up just once. The rearrangement uses TRBV4-1 and TRBJ1-1; D call uncertain. Germline loops: CDR1 MGHRA, CDR2 YSYEKL. The CDR3 loop spans 13 amino acids. V lost 0 bases, J lost 6 bases, and 8 bases lay in between. CDR3 residues: CASSQDGAAEAFF. The CDR3 DNA sequence: TGCGCCAGCAGCCAAGACGGTGCGGCTGAAGCTTTCTTT.

The V gene is TRBV27, the J gene TRBJ1-2; 10 positions agree with TRBD1. The CDR3 has 13 residues. J lost 5 bases, V lost 6 bases, and 3 bases had no gene match. Germline loops: CDR1 MNHEY, CDR2 SMNVEV (reference sequence). The CDR3 here is CASRPGQGYGYTF. The CDR3 coding sequence is TGTGCCAGCAGACCGGGACAGGGGTATGGCTACACCTTC.

The rearrangement links TRBV11-2 to TRBJ2-2; TRBD2 agrees at 13 bases. This CDR3 is 17 amino acids long. The ends lost 6 bases at V and 2 bases at J; junction bases unmatched: 6. The germline gives CDR1 SGHAT, CDR2 FQNNGV. The DNA for the CDR3 is TGTGCCAGCAGACTTACTAGCGGGAGGGCCAACACCGGGGAGCTGTTTTTT. Encoded protein: CASRLTSGRANTGELFF.

This chain joins TRBV6-5 and TRBJ2-7; D perhaps matches TRBD1 (5 bases). The CDR3 has 12 amino acids. With 2 bases removed from V and 4 bases from J, the gap between germline ends came to 6 bases. Germline values: CDR1 MNHEY, CDR2 SVGAGI. The CDR3 region is CASSYRGYEQYF. CDR3 coding DNA: TGTGCCAGCAGTTACAGGGGATACGAGCAGTACTTC.

This CDR3 is CASSLEGLTSGDNEQFF. The CDR3 DNA is TGTGCCAGCAGCTTAGAGGGTCTGACTAGCGGGGACAATGAGCAGTTCTTC. This rearrangement joins TRBV7-8 to TRBJ2-1; 11 bases map to TRBD2. Germline loops: CDR1 SGHVS, CDR2 FQNEAQ. The V segment lost 1 base and the J segment 5 bases; nucleotides outside the gene matches: 7. The CDR3 totals 17 residues.

The rearrangement uses TRBV28 and TRBJ2-5; 7 bases are shared with TRBD1. Germline lookup yields CDR1 MDHEN and CDR2 SYDVKM. The CDR3 contains 14 residues. The junction had 2 bases not matched to a gene; V was cut back by 2 bases and J by 2 bases. CDR3 coding DNA: TGTGCCAGCAGTTTACGGGACAGACAAGAGACCCAGTACTTC. Translating it yields CASSLRDRQETQYF.

This chain uses TRBV14 with TRBJ2-6; possibly TRBD1 for D (6 bases). The V end was cut by 2 bases, the J end by 1 base, with 15 bases between. Per the germline V gene, CDR1 is SGHDN and CDR2 is FVKESK. This CDR3 is built from 18 residues. CDR3 coding DNA: TGTGCCAGCAGCCAAAATGAGGGCCAGGGGTCTGGGGCCAACGTCCTGACTTTC. Translation: CASSQNEGQGSGANVLTF.

This clone has just a few counts. The gene calls are TRBV27 and TRBJ2-2; 7 bases are shared with TRBD2. This CDR3 region has 15 residues. Trimming cost V 1 base and J 1 base; bases outside gene matches: 0. CDR1 is MNHEY, CDR2 SMNVEV, per germline (reference sequence). As DNA, the CDR3 is TGTGCCAGCAGTTTATTAGCGGGGAACACCGGGGAGCTGTTTTTT. Translation gives CASSLLAGNTGELFF.

The chain employs TRBV10-1 and TRBJ1-2, with D possibly matching TRBD1 (5 bases). The germline V gene encodes CDR1 WNHNN and CDR2 SYGVQD (reference sequence). Trimming pared 0 bases from V and 8 bases from J, leaving 13 bases between. This CDR3 is built from 14 residues. CDR3 amino acids: CASSESYRMGGYTF. In DNA form, the CDR3 reads TGCGCCAGCAGTGAGTCGTACAGGATGGGAGGCTACACCTTC.

J is TRBJ2-7 and V is TRBV25-1, with D perhaps TRBD1 (6 bases). The germline V gene encodes CDR1 MGHDK and CDR2 SYGVNS. Trimming shortened V by 3 bases and J by 2 bases, and 11 bases separated the two germline ends. The CDR3 contains 14 residues. Here the CDR3 reads CASSDKGHPYEQYF. DNA of the CDR3: TGTGCCAGCAGTGACAAGGGACACCCCTACGAGCAGTACTTC.

The CDR3, as DNA: TGTGCCAGCAGCTTAGATCCAGGGGGAACGACTGAAGCTTTCTTT. It is translated as CASSLDPGGTTEAFF. The chain recombines TRBV11-2 with TRBJ1-1; 7 bases line up with TRBD1. The CDR3 is made up of 15 amino acids. CDR1 SGHAT and CDR2 FQNNGV come from the germline V gene. Trimming took 0 bases from V and 5 from J; bases not matched to a gene: 6.

The chain links TRBV6-5 to TRBJ1-2, with 9 bases that match TRBD1. Germline V gene data show CDR1 as MNHEY and CDR2 as SVGAGI. This CDR3 spans 16 amino acids. The V segment lost 2 bases and the J segment 3 bases; nucleotides outside the gene matches: 7. The CDR3 protein is CASSYPPGQGDYGYTF. The CDR3 DNA sequence: TGTGCCAGCAGTTACCCTCCGGGACAGGGAGACTATGGCTACACCTTC.

This chain uses TRBV28 with TRBJ1-2; D is undetermined. V was pared by 4 bases and J by 2 bases, with 2 bases between. Germline V gene data show CDR1 as MDHEN and CDR2 as SYDVKM. The CDR3 totals 11 residues. CDR3 protein: CASSSNYGYTF. In DNA form, the CDR3 reads TGTGCCAGCAGTTCAAACTATGGCTACACCTTC.

The chain recombines TRBV6-1 with TRBJ1-3; D not resolved. In germline, CDR1 is MNHNS, CDR2 SASEGT. The germline V and J ends were trimmed by 4 bases and 2 bases, with 9 bases remaining between them. The CDR3 is made up of 14 amino acids. The CDR3 reads CASSGVGTGNTIYF. The CDR3 nucleotides are TGTGCCAGCAGTGGAGTGGGCACTGGAAACACCATATATTTT.

The chain couples TRBV18 to TRBJ1-1; 7 bases fit TRBD1. Germline values: CDR1 KGHSH, CDR2 LQKENI. This CDR3 has 17 amino acids. With 1 base clipped from V and 1 base from J, the junction kept 9 bases outside the gene matches. This CDR3 is CASSPLFPGQRNTEAFF. The CDR3, as DNA: TGTGCCAGCTCACCACTTTTTCCGGGACAGAGGAACACTGAAGCTTTCTTT.

The V gene is TRBV2, the J gene TRBJ2-1, with 12 nucleotides matching TRBD1. The CDR3 runs to 15 residues. The germline gives CDR1 SNHLY, CDR2 FYNNEI. Unmatched junction bases numbered 5, after V lost 3 bases and J lost 8 bases. The CDR3 DNA reads TGTGCCAGCAGTGAGGGGACAGGGGGCCAGGATGAGCAGTTCTTC. This encodes CASSEGTGGQDEQFF. Full variable domain (rest looked up from reference TRBV2 and TRBJ2-1): EPEVTQTPSHQVTQMGQEVILRCVPISNHLYFYWYRQILGQKVEFLVSFYNNEISEKSEIFDDQFSVERPDGSNFTLKIRSTKLEDSAMYFCASSEGTGGQDEQFFGPGTRLTVL.

The chain recombines TRBV5-1 with TRBJ2-3; TRBD2 agrees at 8 bases. Germline V gene data show CDR1 as SGHRS and CDR2 as YFSETQ. V dropped 3 bases and J dropped 1; count of bases not matched to a gene: 4. The CDR3 consists of 15 residues. The CDR3 spells CASSSALAGTDTQYF. DNA for the CDR3: TGCGCCAGCAGCTCGGCACTAGCGGGCACAGATACGCAGTATTTT.

The CDR3 loop reads CASSLRGAQETQYF. The CDR3 DNA is TGTGCCAGCAGCTTGCGGGGGGCTCAAGAGACCCAGTACTTC. The rearrangement links TRBV11-3 to TRBJ2-5; 8 bases match TRBD2. V was clipped by 3 bases and J by 2 bases; unmatched bases: 2. CDR3 size: 14 residues. Germline V lookup: CDR1 SGHNT, CDR2 YENEEA.

In this sample, this clone turned up a few times. The rearrangement joins TRBV18 to TRBJ1-1; unclear D gene. Germline CDR1 and CDR2: KGHSH and LQKENI. V lost 0 bases and J 6 bases, leaving 11 bases between the germline ends. CDR3 length: 14 residues. CDR3 loop: CASSPPGSRAEAFF. The CDR3 DNA reads TGTGCCAGCTCACCACCAGGGTCGAGGGCTGAAGCTTTCTTT.

The chain uses TRBV7-2 and TRBJ2-7, with D perhaps TRBD2 (6 bases). V gave up 7 bases and J gave up 7 bases, with 17 bases separating them. The CDR3 is 13 residues long. CDR1 and CDR2 from the germline V gene are SGHTA and FQGNSA. Here the CDR3 reads CASTSPGETEQYF. The CDR3 DNA reads TGTGCCAGCACCTCCCCGGGGGAGACAGAGCAGTACTTC.